One and the same sample provided the 5 T cell receptor beta chains below, sequenced in a study of T cell responses to AZD1222 COVID-19 vaccine. Here immunoSEQ multiplex PCR was the method, and the copy in TCRdb shows in-frame clones only, minus some. Of roughly 99,000 clones listed, around 93% are singletons. Sequenced material: peripheral blood, taken 28 days after the second AZD1222 dose. The source is an adult who received the AZD1222 COVID-19 vaccine.

Worth noting for this clone: This CDR3 is also generated by other DNA sequences in the sample. The chain uses TRBV6-5 and TRBJ1-6; TRBD1 aligns across 9 bases. Germline V gives CDR1 MNHEY, CDR2 SVGAGI. The CDR3 contains 14 residues. The V and J ends lost 5 bases and 10 bases, in that order; junction bases with no gene match: 6. CDR3 coding DNA: TGTGCCAGCAGTCCGGACAGGGGAAGGTCACCCCTCCACTTT. Encoded protein: CASSPDRGRSPLHF.

J is TRBJ1-1 and V is TRBV6-5; TRBD1 matches at 8 bases. Germline CDR1 reads MNHEY; CDR2 reads SVGAGI. J gave up 6 bases and V 7 bases, and 10 bases lay outside the gene matches. This CDR3 contains 14 residues. CDR3 sequence: CASKGWTGSAEAFF. The CDR3, as DNA: TGTGCCAGCAAAGGGTGGACAGGGTCTGCTGAAGCTTTCTTT.

The chain has TRBV5-8 and TRBJ1-1, with 7 bases aligning to TRBD1. The length of the CDR3 is 15 residues. Germline CDR1 reads SGHTS; CDR2 reads YDEGEE. After removal of 5 bases from V and 1 base from J, the junction contained 8 bases not matched to a gene. CDR3 sequence (DNA): TGTGCCAGCAGTTTCCCCGGGACAGCGAACACTGAAGCTTTCTTT. It specifies CASSFPGTANTEAFF.

The chain uses TRBV5-6 and TRBJ1-3, with no clear D. V lost 0 bases and J 2 bases, leaving 9 bases between the germline ends. The CDR3 has 15 amino acids. The germline gives CDR1 SGHDT, CDR2 YYEEEE. The CDR3 here is CASSLGGNPGNTIYF. CDR3 DNA sequence: TGTGCCAGCAGCTTGGGGGGAAATCCTGGAAACACCATATATTTT.

This clone was observed a single time. The chain combines TRBV5-1 with TRBJ2-6, with 8 bases lining up with TRBD1. The CDR3 totals 16 residues. Germline loops: CDR1 SGHRS, CDR2 YFSETQ. The junction had 7 bases not matched to a gene; V was cut back by 4 bases and J by 4 bases. CDR3 DNA: TGCGCCAGCAGCCGGCCGACAGGGGACGGGGCCAACGTCCTGACTTTC. It yields the protein CASSRPTGDGANVLTF.